A single T cell receptor beta chain is shown here with its context. The data derive from a study of blood T cell repertoires in COVID-19. Looking at the study overall: Material from acute and convalescent COVID-19 was sourced from the United States, Italy and Spain. PBMCs, B-cell-depleted T cells, or T cells were the source of the cDNA or gDNA that made up the material.

Original analysis: Reference gene primers were amplified, and this amplification served to estimate nucleated cell counts. The assay was immunoSEQ multiplex PCR, and TCRdb's table has in-frame clones only and misses some. The V and J calls and clone size come from that table; D and trimming were worked out from the DNA. The data hold about 50,000 clones, with 83% observed a single time. The CDR3 has 13 residues. Germline CDR1 MNHNY, CDR2 SVGAGI (reference sequence). J lost 1 base, V lost 7 bases, and 4 bases had no gene match. This clonotype originated in a man aged 35 to 55 with acute or convalescent COVID-19. The V call is TRBV6-6, the J call TRBJ2-7, with TRBD1 identical over 7 bases. The sample comprised peripheral blood. CDR3 sequence (DNA): TGTGCCAGCAATAGGGACAGTTCCTACGAGCAGTACTTC. This sequence encodes CASNRDSSYEQYF.